This T cell receptor (beta chain) was sequenced during a study of blood T cell repertoires in COVID-19. The wider study: The United States, Italy and Spain were the sources of the acute and convalescent COVID-19 samples. T cells, B-cell-depleted T cells, or PBMCs provided the cDNA or gDNA that served as material.

The authors' processing: Amplification from reference gene primers served as the basis for estimated nucleated cell counts. The table came from immunoSEQ multiplex PCR; TCRdb's copy has only in-frame clones and leaves some out. D and trimming come from the DNA, and the V and J calls and clone size come from that table. The sample carries about 160,000 clones, roughly 87% recorded once. The CDR3 contains 13 residues. Germline V gives CDR1 MDHEN, CDR2 SYDVKM. The ends lost 7 bases at V and 4 bases at J; junction bases unmatched: 6. This chain connects TRBV28 to TRBJ2-5; 7 nucleotides align to TRBD2. The source is a woman in her sixties or seventies who had recovered from COVID-19. The sequencing sample was made of peripheral blood. This CDR3 reads CASTSSGAETQYF. The CDR3 nucleotides are TGTGCCAGCACCTCAAGCGGGGCAGAGACCCAGTACTTC. Filled out from reference TRBV28 and TRBJ2-5, the complete variable domain reads DVKVTQSSRYLVKRTGEKVFLECVQDMDHENMFWYRQDPGLGLRLIYFSYDVKMKEKGDIPEGYSVSREKKERFSLILESASTNQTSMYLCASTSSGAETQYFGPGTRLLVL.